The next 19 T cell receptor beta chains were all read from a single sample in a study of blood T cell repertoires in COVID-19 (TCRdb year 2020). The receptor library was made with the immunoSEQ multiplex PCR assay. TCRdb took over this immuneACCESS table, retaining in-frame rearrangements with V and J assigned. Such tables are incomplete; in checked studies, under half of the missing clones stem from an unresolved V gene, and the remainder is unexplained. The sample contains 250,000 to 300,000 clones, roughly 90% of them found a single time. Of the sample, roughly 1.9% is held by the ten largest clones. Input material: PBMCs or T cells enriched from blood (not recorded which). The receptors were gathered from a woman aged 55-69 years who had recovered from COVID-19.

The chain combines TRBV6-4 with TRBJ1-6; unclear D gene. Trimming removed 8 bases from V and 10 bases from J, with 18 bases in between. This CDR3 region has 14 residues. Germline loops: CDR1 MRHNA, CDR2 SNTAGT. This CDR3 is CASSLEASRSPLHF. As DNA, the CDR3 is TGTGCCAGCTCCCTGGAGGCGTCGCGATCACCCCTCCACTTT.

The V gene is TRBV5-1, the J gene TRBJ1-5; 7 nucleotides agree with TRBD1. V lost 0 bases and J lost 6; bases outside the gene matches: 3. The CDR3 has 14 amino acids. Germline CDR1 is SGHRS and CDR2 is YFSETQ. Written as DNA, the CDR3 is TGCGCCAGCAGCTTGGGAGGGGGCCCTCAGCCCCAGCATTTT. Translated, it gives CASSLGGGPQPQHF.

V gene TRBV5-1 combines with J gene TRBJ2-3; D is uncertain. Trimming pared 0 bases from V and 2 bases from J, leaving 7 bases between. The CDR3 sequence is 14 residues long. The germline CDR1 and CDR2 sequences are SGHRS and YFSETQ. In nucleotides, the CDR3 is TGCGCCAGCAGCTTGGTCCCATCCACAGATACGCAGTATTTT. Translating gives CASSLVPSTDTQYF.

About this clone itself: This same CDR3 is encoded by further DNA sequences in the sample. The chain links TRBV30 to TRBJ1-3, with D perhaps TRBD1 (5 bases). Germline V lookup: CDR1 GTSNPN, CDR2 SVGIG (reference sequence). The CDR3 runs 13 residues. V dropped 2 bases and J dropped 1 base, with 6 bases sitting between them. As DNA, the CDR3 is TGTGCCTGGAGTAGGGGTTCTGGAAACACCATATATTTT. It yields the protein CAWSRGSGNTIYF.

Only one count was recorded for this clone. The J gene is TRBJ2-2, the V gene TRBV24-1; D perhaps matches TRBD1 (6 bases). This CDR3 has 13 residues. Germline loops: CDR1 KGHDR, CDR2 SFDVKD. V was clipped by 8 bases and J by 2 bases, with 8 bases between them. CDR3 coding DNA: TGTGCCACCATGACAGGAAACACCGGGGAGCTGTTTTTT. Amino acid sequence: CATMTGNTGELFF.

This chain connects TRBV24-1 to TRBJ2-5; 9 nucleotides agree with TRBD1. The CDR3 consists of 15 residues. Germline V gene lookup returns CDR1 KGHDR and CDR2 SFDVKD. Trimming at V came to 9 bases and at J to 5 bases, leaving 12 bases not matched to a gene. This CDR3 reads CATAEDRGGGETQYF. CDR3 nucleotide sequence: TGTGCCACCGCCGAGGACAGGGGCGGTGGGGAGACCCAGTACTTC.

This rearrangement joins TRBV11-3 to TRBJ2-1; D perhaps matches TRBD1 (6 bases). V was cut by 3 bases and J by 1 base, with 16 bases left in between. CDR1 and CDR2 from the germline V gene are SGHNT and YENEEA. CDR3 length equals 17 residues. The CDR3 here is CASSLGAGVRSYNEQFF. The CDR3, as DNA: TGTGCCAGCAGCTTGGGGGCAGGGGTGAGATCCTACAATGAGCAGTTCTTC. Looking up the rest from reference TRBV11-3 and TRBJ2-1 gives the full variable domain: EAGVVQSPRYKIIEKKQPVAFWCNPISGHNTLYWYLQNLGQGPELLIRYENEEAVDDSQLPKDRFSAERLKGVDSTLKIQPAELGDSAVYLCASSLGAGVRSYNEQFFGPGTRLTVL.

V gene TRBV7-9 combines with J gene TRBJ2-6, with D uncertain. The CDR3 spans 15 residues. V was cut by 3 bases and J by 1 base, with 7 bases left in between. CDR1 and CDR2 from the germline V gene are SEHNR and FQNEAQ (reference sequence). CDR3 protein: CASSFFRSGANVLTF. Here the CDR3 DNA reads TGTGCCAGCAGCTTTTTCAGGTCTGGGGCCAACGTCCTGACTTTC.

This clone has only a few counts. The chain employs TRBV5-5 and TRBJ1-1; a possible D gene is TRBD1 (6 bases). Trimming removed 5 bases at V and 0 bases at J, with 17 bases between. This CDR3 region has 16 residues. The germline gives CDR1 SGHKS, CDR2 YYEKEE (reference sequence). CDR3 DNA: TGTGCCAGCAGTCTTGGGACAACAAATCTGAACACTGAAGCTTTCTTT. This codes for CASSLGTTNLNTEAFF.

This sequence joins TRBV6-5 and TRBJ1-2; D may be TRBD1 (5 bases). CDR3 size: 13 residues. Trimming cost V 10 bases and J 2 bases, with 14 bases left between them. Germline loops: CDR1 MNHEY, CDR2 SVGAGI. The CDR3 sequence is CATETAPNYGYTF. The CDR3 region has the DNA TGTGCCACCGAGACAGCTCCCAACTATGGCTACACCTTC.

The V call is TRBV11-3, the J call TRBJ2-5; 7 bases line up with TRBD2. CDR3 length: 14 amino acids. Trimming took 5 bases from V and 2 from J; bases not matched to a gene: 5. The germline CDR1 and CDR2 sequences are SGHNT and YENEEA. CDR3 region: CASSIGLGQETQYF. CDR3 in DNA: TGTGCCAGCAGCATAGGACTAGGGCAAGAGACCCAGTACTTC.

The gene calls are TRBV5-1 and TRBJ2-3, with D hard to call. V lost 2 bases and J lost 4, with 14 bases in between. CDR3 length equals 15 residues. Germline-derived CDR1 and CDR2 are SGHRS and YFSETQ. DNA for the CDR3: TGCGCCAGCAGCTTCATAGACACTTCCCCAGATACGCAGTATTTT. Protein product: CASSFIDTSPDTQYF.

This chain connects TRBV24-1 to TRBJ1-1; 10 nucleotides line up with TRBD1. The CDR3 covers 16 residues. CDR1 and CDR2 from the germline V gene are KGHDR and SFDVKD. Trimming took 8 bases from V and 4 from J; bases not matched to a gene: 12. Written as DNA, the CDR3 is TGTGCCACCACCGTCCCGGGACAGGGGTCGGGCACTGAAGCTTTCTTT. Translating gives CATTVPGQGSGTEAFF.

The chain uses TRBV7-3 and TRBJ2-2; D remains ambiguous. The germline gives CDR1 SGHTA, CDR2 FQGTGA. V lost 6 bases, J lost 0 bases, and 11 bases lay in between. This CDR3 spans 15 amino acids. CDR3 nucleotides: TGTGCCAGCAGTCAAGCTAGGACGAACACCGGGGAGCTGTTTTTT. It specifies CASSQARTNTGELFF. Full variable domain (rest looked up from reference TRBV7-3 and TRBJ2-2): GAGVSQTPSNKVTEKGKYVELRCDPISGHTALYWYRQSLGQGPEFLIYFQGTGAADDSGLPNDRFFAVRPEGSVSTLKIQRTERGDSAVYLCASSQARTNTGELFFGEGSRLTVL.

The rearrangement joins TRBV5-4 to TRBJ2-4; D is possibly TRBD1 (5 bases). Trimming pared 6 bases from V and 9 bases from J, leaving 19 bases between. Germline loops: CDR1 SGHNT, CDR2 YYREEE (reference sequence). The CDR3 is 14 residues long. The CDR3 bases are TGTGCCAGCACCCTTATGTGGCAGGGCCCCATTCAGTACTTC. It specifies CASTLMWQGPIQYF.

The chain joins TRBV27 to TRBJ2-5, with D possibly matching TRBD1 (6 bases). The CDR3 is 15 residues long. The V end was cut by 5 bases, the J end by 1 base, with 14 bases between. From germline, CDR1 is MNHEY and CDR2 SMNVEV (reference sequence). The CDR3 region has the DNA TGTGCCAGCAGTACACCGGGACATCTCCAAGAGACCCAGTACTTC. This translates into CASSTPGHLQETQYF.

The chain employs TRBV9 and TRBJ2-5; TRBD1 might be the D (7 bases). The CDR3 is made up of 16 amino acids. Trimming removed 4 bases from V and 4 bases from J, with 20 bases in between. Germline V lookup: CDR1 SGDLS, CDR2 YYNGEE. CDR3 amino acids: CASSTPTNRGGETQYF. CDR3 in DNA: TGTGCCAGCAGCACTCCAACCAACAGGGGAGGAGAGACCCAGTACTTC.

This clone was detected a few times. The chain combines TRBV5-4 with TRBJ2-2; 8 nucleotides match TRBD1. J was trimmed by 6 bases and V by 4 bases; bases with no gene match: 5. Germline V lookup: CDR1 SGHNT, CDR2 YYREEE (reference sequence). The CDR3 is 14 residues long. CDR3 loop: CASSIPGQAGELFF. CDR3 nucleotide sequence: TGTGCCAGCAGCATACCGGGACAGGCCGGGGAGCTGTTTTTT. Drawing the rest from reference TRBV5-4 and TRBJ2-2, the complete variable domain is ETGVTQSPTHLIKTRGQQVTLRCSSQSGHNTVSWYQQALGQGPQFIFQYYREEENGRGNFPPRFSGLQFPNYSSELNVNALELDDSALYLCASSIPGQAGELFFGEGSRLTVL.

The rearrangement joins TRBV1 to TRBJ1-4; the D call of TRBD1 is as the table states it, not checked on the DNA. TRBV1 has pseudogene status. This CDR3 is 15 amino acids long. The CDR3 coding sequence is TGCACCAGCAGCCAAACCGACAGGGTTGGTGAAAAACTGTTTTTT. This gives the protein CTSSQTDRVGEKLFF.